The clone carrying this T cell receptor (beta chain) is a singleton in its sample. Its antigen is as yet unknown. Genomic DNA was employed as the template in profiling TCR beta VDJ and CDR3. TCRdb fed the reads into MiXCR, producing one record per CDR3 protein. The table lists just over 400,000 distinct CDR3 sequences, roughly 68% of them singletons, with 4% in the top ten. The source of the sample is a study of CD8+CD57+ T cells in acquired aplastic anemia. Study-wide findings and caveats: Patients and controls shared under 30 CD8+ CDR3 sequences, highly expressed in patients.

The CDR3 has 15 residues. Germline loops: CDR1 LNHNV, CDR2 YYDKDF (reference sequence). Sample: sorted CD4+, CD8+, or CD8+CD57+ T cells (not recorded which) from PBMCs. The TCR comes from a human donor in good health, serving as a control. The genes are TRBV15 and TRBJ1-2; D not certain. The CDR3 coding sequence is TGTGACATCAGCAGAGATGTAGTGGGGAACTATGGCTACACCTTC. Translation: CDISRDVVGNYGYTF.